The clone carrying this T cell receptor (beta chain) came up a few times. In the source study's methods: Estimation of nucleated cell counts relied on the amplification of reference gene primers. The protocol was immunoSEQ multiplex PCR, while the TCRdb copy is restricted to in-frame clones and leaves out a portion. The V and J calls and clone size are taken from that table; D and trimming were inferred from the DNA. The sample consists of roughly 95,000 clones, under 90% of them appearing once. This sample is part of a study of blood T cell repertoires in COVID-19. Study-wide background: COVID-19 samples collected from the United States, Italy and Spain covered acute and convalescent phases.

The CDR3 length is 14 residues. V was clipped by 6 bases and J by 2 bases; unmatched bases: 3. The germline gives CDR1 MDHEN, CDR2 SYDVKM. This chain uses TRBV28 with TRBJ2-5, with 10 bases fitting TRBD2. Sequencing was carried out using peripheral blood. The TCR comes from a human donor in a cohort sampled during active COVID-19. CDR3 region: CASSRTSGQETQYF. The CDR3 nucleotides read TGTGCCAGCAGCCGGACTAGCGGACAAGAGACCCAGTACTTC.